These 17 T cell receptor beta chains came from one sample sequenced in a study of T cells expressing NK-cell markers. TCRdb reprocessed the 5' RACE reads and reports one entry per CDR3 protein, with no DNA. This repertoire includes some 110,000 distinct CDR3 sequences. Sequenced: blood T cells: a sorted CD56 or NKG2C T cell subset, CD4+ or CD8+ T cells, or bulk PBMC T cells (not recorded which). The receptors stem from a woman between 18 and 75 years old in good health.

The V and J genes are TRBV7-9 and TRBJ2-1. This CDR3 comprises 13 residues. CDR1 is SEHNR, CDR2 FQNEAQ, per germline (reference sequence). Here the CDR3 reads CASSLSPNNEQFF.

The chain links TRBV29-1 to TRBJ1-1; TCRdb proposes TRBD1, but this gene call is untestable without DNA. The CDR3 spans 12 residues. CDR1 and CDR2 from the germline V gene are SQVTM and ANQGSEA. CDR3 sequence reads: CSVGQGGTEAFF.

The chain recombines TRBV7-6 with TRBJ1-1; TCRdb names TRBD1, which stays unverified in the absence of DNA. Germline CDR1 SGHVS, CDR2 FNYEAQ. The length of the CDR3 is 14 residues. CDR3 protein: CASSPAGAGTEAFF.

The chain is built from TRBV7-2 and TRBJ2-7; TCRdb calls TRBD2, which cannot be checked without DNA. The CDR3 is 15 amino acids. Germline CDR1 reads SGHTA; CDR2 reads FQGNSA. Here the CDR3 reads CASSPRLEGMYEQYF.

CDR3 residues: CSVGFPSGQETQYF. V is TRBV29-1 and J is TRBJ2-5; TCRdb selects TRBD2, and the lack of DNA leaves this call unchecked. The germline V gene has CDR1 SQVTM and CDR2 ANQGSEA. CDR3 length: 14 amino acids.

The chain joins TRBV6-1 to TRBJ2-3. The CDR3 consists of 15 residues. Germline V CDR1 and CDR2: MNHNS, SASEGT. The CDR3 reads CASTSIGWGTDTQYF.

The chain carries TRBV6-2 or TRBV6-3 and TRBJ2-1. CDR3 length: 16 residues. Per germline, CDR1 MNHEY and CDR2 SVGEGT. CDR3 sequence reads: CASSYDGVEVWNEQFF.

The J gene is TRBJ2-6, the V gene TRBV6-4. Germline CDR1 is MRHNA and CDR2 is SNTAGT. The CDR3 contains 15 residues. CDR3 residues: CASSEDSSGANVLTF.

The chain couples TRBV12-3 or TRBV12-4 to TRBJ2-5. The CDR3 is made up of 13 amino acids. The chain's CDR3 is CASSSTWQETQYF.

The rearrangement uses TRBV18 and TRBJ2-6; TCRdb proposes TRBD2, but this gene call is untestable without DNA. Germline CDR1 reads KGHSH; CDR2 reads LQKENI. The CDR3 length is 17 residues. The CDR3 sequence is CASSPWLEASGANVLTF.

The chain recombines TRBV27 with TRBJ2-7. Per germline, CDR1 MNHEY and CDR2 SMNVEV (reference sequence). The CDR3 has 12 residues. Here the CDR3 reads CATSQGNYEQYF.

This rearrangement joins TRBV11-2 to TRBJ2-5. The CDR3 runs to 16 residues. Germline V gene data show CDR1 as SGHAT and CDR2 as FQNNGV. The CDR3: CASSLDHPAVQETQYF.

The rearrangement links TRBV11-2 to TRBJ1-2; the TCRdb call, TRBD1, lacks DNA for checking. Per germline, CDR1 SGHAT and CDR2 FQNNGV. CDR3 length equals 17 residues. The chain's CDR3 is CASSLSGDLPPNYGYTF.

This chain links TRBV20-1 with TRBJ1-1. The V gene's germline CDR1 is DFQATT and CDR2 SNEGSKA (reference sequence). CDR3 length: 14 residues. The CDR3 here is CSVRYLVKDTEAFF.

The chain joins TRBV9 to TRBJ2-7. Germline V lookup: CDR1 SGDLS, CDR2 YYNGEE. CDR3 length equals 12 residues. The CDR3 sequence: CASSADTYEQYF. Variable domain in full (rest from reference TRBV9 and TRBJ2-7): DSGVTQTPKHLITATGQRVTLRCSPRSGDLSVYWYQQSLDQGLQFLIQYYNGEERAKGNILERFSAQQFPDLHSELNLSSLELGDSALYFCASSADTYEQYFGPGTRLTVT.

The chain links TRBV29-1 to TRBJ1-1; checking the TCRdb D call of TRBD1 is not possible without DNA. This CDR3 comprises 12 residues. CDR1 and CDR2 from the germline V gene are SQVTM and ANQGSEA. CDR3: CSGGTTDPEAFF.

V usage is TRBV12-3 or TRBV12-4 and J usage is TRBJ2-3; TCRdb calls TRBD2, which cannot be checked without DNA. The CDR3 consists of 15 residues. CDR3 amino acids: CASSQTSGITDTQYF.